This TCR beta chain derives from a study of control samples from healthy donors and cancer patients. The CDR3 is made up of 15 amino acids. CDR1 LNHDA and CDR2 SQIVND come from the germline V gene (reference sequence). The V and J ends lost 1 base and 7 bases, in that order; junction bases with no gene match: 9. TCRdb keeps only in-frame clones here, not all; method: immunoSEQ multiplex PCR. Here the sample spans some 130,000 clones, 75% to 95% being singletons. Input material: blood. The source is a man in his forties in good health. The chain couples TRBV19 to TRBJ1-2; 7 nucleotides agree with TRBD1. The CDR3 loop is CASSIGRGGAGGYTF. The CDR3, as DNA: TGTGCCAGTAGTATAGGACGAGGGGGCGCCGGTGGCTACACCTTC.